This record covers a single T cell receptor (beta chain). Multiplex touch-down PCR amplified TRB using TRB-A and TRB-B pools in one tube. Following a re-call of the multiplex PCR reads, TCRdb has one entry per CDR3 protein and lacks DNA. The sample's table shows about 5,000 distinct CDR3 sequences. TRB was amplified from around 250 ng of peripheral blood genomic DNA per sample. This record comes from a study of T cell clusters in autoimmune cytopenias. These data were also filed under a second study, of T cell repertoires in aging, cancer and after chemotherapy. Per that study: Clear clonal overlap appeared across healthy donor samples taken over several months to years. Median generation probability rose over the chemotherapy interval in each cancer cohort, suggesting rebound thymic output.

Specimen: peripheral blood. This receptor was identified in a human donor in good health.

CDR3 loop: CASSLGLAGSSSYNEQFF. The chain joins TRBV12-3 or TRBV12-4 to TRBJ2-1; the D call from TCRdb, TRBD2, cannot be confirmed without DNA. The CDR3 is 18 amino acids.